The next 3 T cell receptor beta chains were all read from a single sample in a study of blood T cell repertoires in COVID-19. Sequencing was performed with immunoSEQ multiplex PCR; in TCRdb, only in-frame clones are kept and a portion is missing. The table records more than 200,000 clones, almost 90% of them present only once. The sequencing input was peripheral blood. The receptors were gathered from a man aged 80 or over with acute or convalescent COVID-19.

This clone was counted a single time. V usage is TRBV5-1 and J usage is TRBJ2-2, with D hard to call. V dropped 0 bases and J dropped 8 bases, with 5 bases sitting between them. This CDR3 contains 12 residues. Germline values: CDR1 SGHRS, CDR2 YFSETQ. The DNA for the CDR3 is TGCGCCAGCAGCTTGGACAGTGGGGAGCTGTTTTTT. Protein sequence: CASSLDSGELFF.

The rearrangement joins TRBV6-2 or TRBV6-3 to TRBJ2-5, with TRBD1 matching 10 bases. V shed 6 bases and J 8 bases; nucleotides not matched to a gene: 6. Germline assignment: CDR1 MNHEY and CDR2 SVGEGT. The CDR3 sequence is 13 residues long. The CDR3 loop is CASSSGQGSTQYF. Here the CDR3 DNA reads TGTGCCAGCAGCTCGGGACAGGGGTCAACCCAGTACTTC.

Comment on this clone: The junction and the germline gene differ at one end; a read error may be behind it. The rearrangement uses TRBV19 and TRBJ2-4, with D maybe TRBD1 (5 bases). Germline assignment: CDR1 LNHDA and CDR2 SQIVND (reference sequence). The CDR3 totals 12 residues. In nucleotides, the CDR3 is TGTGCCAGTAGTATAGGATCGACAGCGCAAGACTTC. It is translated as CASSIGSTAQDF.